Reported below is one T cell receptor beta chain. What it binds is not known. This sample is part of a study of T cell responses to AZD1222 COVID-19 vaccine. Regarding the study as a whole: The reported proportion of spike-specific TCRs targeting unmutated variant regions was nearly half.

TCRdb's table, derived via immunoSEQ multiplex PCR, lists solely in-frame clones and lacks some. The sample shows fewer than 120,000 clones, roughly 89% of them seen only once. Germline CDR1 reads MNHEY; CDR2 reads SVGAGI. Trimming stripped 5 bases from V and 10 bases from J, with 9 bases between. The CDR3 has 11 amino acids. This receptor was obtained from an adult who received the AZD1222 COVID-19 vaccine. This chain links TRBV6-5 with TRBJ2-1; D perhaps matches TRBD1 (6 bases). Sequenced here: peripheral blood, sampled 28 days after the second AZD1222 dose. This chain's CDR3 is CASSTGTEQFF. The CDR3 DNA follows: TGTGCCAGCAGTACCGGGACAGAGCAGTTCTTC.